This is a list of T cell receptor beta chains from one sample in a study of neurological immune-mediated disorders. One entry per CDR3 protein results from TCRdb running MiXCR on the 5' RACE reads. The data show approximately 77,000 distinct CDR3 sequences, approximately 10% seen once. The sequencing input was PBMCs. The receptors were sampled from a man aged 45-65 years in good health. The conserved cysteine and the conserved F or W are not part of the CDR3 here. Each record gives: J gene, V gene, CDR3 protein.

J gene: TRBJ2-1; V gene: TRBV12-3/TRBV12-4; CDR3 protein: ASRTGVNEQF
J gene: TRBJ1-5; V gene: TRBV12-3/TRBV12-4; CDR3 protein: ASSSRDRGNQPQH
J gene: TRBJ2-3; V gene: TRBV29-1; CDR3 protein: SVRTGGNTDTQY
J gene: TRBJ2-2; V gene: TRBV7-9; CDR3 protein: ASSLVPNTGELF
J gene: TRBJ2-3; V gene: TRBV27; CDR3 protein: ASSLWKTGGIPGGPWVRDTQY
J gene: TRBJ2-5; V gene: TRBV12-3/TRBV12-4; CDR3 protein: ASSPKTGLETQY
J gene: TRBJ1-5; V gene: TRBV6-5; CDR3 protein: ASSYSKPGLWNQPQH
J gene: TRBJ1-1; V gene: TRBV5-8; CDR3 protein: ASALSRGNTEAF
J gene: TRBJ1-5; V gene: TRBV10-3; CDR3 protein: AISDPGHINQPQH
J gene: TRBJ2-3; V gene: TRBV7-2; CDR3 protein: ASSLLYSIAGGPSDTQY
J gene: TRBJ2-5; V gene: TRBV20-1; CDR3 protein: SARNSGGETQY
J gene: TRBJ2-1; V gene: TRBV20-1; CDR3 protein: SARTGLANEQF
J gene: TRBJ2-5; V gene: TRBV9; CDR3 protein: ASSVLGIGEMETQY